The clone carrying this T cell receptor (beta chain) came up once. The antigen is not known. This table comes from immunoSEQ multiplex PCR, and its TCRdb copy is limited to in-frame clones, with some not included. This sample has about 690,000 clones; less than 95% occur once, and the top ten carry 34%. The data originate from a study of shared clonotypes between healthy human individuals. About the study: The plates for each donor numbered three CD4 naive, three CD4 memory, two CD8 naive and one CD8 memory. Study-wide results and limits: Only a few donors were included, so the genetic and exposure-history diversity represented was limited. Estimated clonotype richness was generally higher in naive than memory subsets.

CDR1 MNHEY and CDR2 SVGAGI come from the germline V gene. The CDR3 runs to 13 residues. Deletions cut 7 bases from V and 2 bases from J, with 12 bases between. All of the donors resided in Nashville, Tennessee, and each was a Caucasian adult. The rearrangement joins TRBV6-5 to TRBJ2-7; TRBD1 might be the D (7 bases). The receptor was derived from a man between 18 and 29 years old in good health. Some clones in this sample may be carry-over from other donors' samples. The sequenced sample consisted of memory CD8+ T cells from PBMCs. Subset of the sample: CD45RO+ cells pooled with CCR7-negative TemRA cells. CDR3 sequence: CASNTGEAYEQYF. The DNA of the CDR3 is TGTGCCAGCAATACAGGGGAGGCCTACGAGCAGTACTTC.